Here is one TCR beta chain with its context. Its target is not known. Germline CDR1 reads SGHRS; CDR2 reads YFSETQ. Losses at the gene ends were 1 base for V and 0 bases for J; bases not matched to a gene: 3. The CDR3 covers 16 residues. Use of 60 Vbeta and 13 Jbeta primers characterized the PCR. The assay was immunoSEQ multiplex PCR, and TCRdb's table has in-frame clones only and misses some. The profile shows around 160,000 clones, around 75% of them singletons. This entry belongs to a study of cytomegalovirus exposure and HLA in healthy donors. Overall study results and limits: In vitro assays verified that a few CMV-associated chains recognized CMV antigens specifically. Association with HLA alleles at 0.05 false discovery rate was found for approximately 18,000 TCR beta sequences in a later analysis. As a later analysis revealed, most CMV-associated TCR beta chains appeared HLA-restricted.

The sequence derives from a woman in her thirties or forties in good health and CMV-seropositive. The chain joins TRBV5-1 to TRBJ2-2, with TRBD1 identical over 7 bases. Sequences were obtained from PBMCs. The CDR3 region has the DNA TGCGCCAGCAGCTTGATCGACAGGGCGAACACCGGGGAGCTGTTTTTT. It codes for CASSLIDRANTGELFF.